The clone carrying this T cell receptor beta chain occurred a few times. Its specificity is not known. One entry per CDR3 protein results from TCRdb running MiXCR on the 5' RACE reads. Of fewer than 500,000 distinct CDR3 sequences in the sample, about 24% were seen once. This specimen belongs to a study of CD8 T cells in ankylosing spondylitis. Study-wide findings and caveats: Roughly eight highly homologous variants made up a TCR beta motif, and this motif appeared characteristic of ankylosing spondylitis blood.

The J segment lost 0 bases and the V segment lost 6 bases, leaving 6 bases of the junction unmatched. Germline CDR1 reads MNHNS; CDR2 reads SASEGT. This CDR3 region has 15 residues. The chain recombines TRBV6-1 with TRBJ2-3, with 7 bases fitting TRBD2. The clonotype comes from a male donor with ankylosing spondylitis. The sequenced sample was blood, either unsorted or a sorted T cell fraction (not recorded which). The CDR3 sequence is CASRGTKPSTDTQYF. In DNA, the CDR3 is TGTGCCAGCAGAGGGACTAAACCTAGCACAGATACGCAGTATTTT.